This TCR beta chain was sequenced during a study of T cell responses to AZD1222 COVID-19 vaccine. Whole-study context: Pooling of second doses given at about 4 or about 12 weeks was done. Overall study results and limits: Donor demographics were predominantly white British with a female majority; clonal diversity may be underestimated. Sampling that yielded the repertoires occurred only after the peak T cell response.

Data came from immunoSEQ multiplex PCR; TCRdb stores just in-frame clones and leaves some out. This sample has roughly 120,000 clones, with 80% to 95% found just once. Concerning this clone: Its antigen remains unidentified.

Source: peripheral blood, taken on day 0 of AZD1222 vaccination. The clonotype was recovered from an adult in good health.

This CDR3 is CASSPGRANEKLFF. CDR3 coding DNA: TGTGCCAGCAGCCCGGGACGAGCTAATGAAAAACTGTTTTTT. V gene TRBV5-5 combines with J gene TRBJ1-4; the D gene is possibly TRBD1 (5 bases). Per the germline V gene, CDR1 is SGHKS and CDR2 is YYEKEE (reference sequence). V was clipped by 4 bases and J by 3 bases, with 10 bases between them. CDR3 length: 14 residues.